These 19 T cell receptor beta chains share one sample of origin, sequenced in a study of blood T cell repertoires in COVID-19. Profiled with immunoSEQ multiplex PCR; TCRdb holds only in-frame clones, not every one. The profile shows 250,000 to 350,000 clones, 88% of them singletons. The material sequenced was PBMCs or T cells enriched from blood (not recorded which). The receptors here all came from a woman in her 50s who had recovered from COVID-19.

The chain employs TRBV11-2 and TRBJ2-1; TRBD2 agrees at 10 bases. This CDR3 spans 19 amino acids. The J segment lost 7 bases and the V segment lost 1 base, leaving 16 bases of the junction unmatched. Looked up from germline, CDR1 is SGHAT and CDR2 is FQNNGV. CDR3 sequence reads: CASSLGTSGTQRLTNEQFF. In DNA form, the CDR3 reads TGTGCCAGCAGCTTAGGTACTAGCGGGACTCAGCGTCTTACAAATGAGCAGTTCTTC.

V usage is TRBV4-2 and J usage is TRBJ1-1, with D possibly TRBD1 on 5 matching bases. The CDR3 extends over 16 amino acids. Trimming pared 0 bases from V and 5 bases from J, leaving 16 bases between. Germline values: CDR1 LGHNA, CDR2 YNFKEQ. The CDR3 nucleotides are TGTGCCAGCAGCCAAGATCCAATCGGGGGAGGAACTGAAGCTTTCTTT. Amino acids: CASSQDPIGGGTEAFF.

Details on this clone: The sample contains more than one DNA sequence encoding this CDR3. The chain has TRBV30 and TRBJ2-7, with a tentative D call TRBD1 (6 bases). The CDR3 contains 13 residues. Germline V CDR1 and CDR2: GTSNPN, SVGIG (reference sequence). V gave up 2 bases and J gave up 1 base, with 9 bases separating them. The CDR3 region has the DNA TGTGCCTGGAGTACCGGACAGTCCTACGAGCAGTACTTC. Amino acids: CAWSTGQSYEQYF.

The chain joins TRBV11-2 to TRBJ2-3; 11 nucleotides line up with TRBD2. Germline CDR1 and CDR2: SGHAT and FQNNGV. The CDR3 has 16 amino acids. Germline trimming cut 6 bases from V and 1 base from J; bases unmatched to any gene: 6. This CDR3 reads CASRVAGGPRTDTQYF. The CDR3 DNA is TGTGCCAGCAGAGTAGCGGGAGGGCCGCGCACAGATACGCAGTATTTT.

The rearrangement joins TRBV9 to TRBJ1-2, with 12 bases lining up with TRBD1. After removal of 7 bases from V and 5 bases from J, the junction contained 12 bases not matched to a gene. The CDR3 consists of 16 residues. Germline-derived CDR1 and CDR2 are SGDLS and YYNGEE. CDR3 DNA sequence: TGTGCCAGCCGAGGGACAGGGGGCGATGAGGGTTATGGCTACACCTTC. Translation: CASRGTGGDEGYGYTF.

This clone was observed once. The chain employs TRBV28 and TRBJ1-2; no clear D. Germline CDR1 and CDR2: MDHEN and SYDVKM. V gave up 1 base and J gave up 2 bases, with 8 bases separating them. The CDR3 covers 14 residues. The CDR3 loop reads CASSLSGFNYGYTF. Written as DNA, the CDR3 is TGTGCCAGCAGTTTATCGGGGTTCAACTATGGCTACACCTTC.

The chain combines TRBV7-9 with TRBJ2-7; 7 bases agree with TRBD1. V shed 6 bases, J shed 2 bases, and the junction held 7 bases outside the gene matches. Germline assignment: CDR1 SEHNR and CDR2 FQNEAQ (reference sequence). The CDR3 is 14 amino acids. The CDR3 DNA follows: TGTGCCAGCAGTTCCGGGACAGTAACCTACGAGCAGTACTTC. It codes for CASSSGTVTYEQYF. The complete variable domain, with remaining parts taken from reference TRBV7-9 and TRBJ2-7, reads DTGVSQNPRHKITKRGQNVTFRCDPISEHNRLYWYRQTLGQGPEFLTYFQNEAQLEKSRLLSDRFSAERPKGSFSTLEIQRTEQGDSAMYLCASSSGTVTYEQYFGPGTRLTVT.

J is TRBJ1-1 and V is TRBV7-2; TRBD1 agrees at 8 bases. Unmatched junction bases numbered 8, after V lost 1 base and J lost 7 bases. The CDR3 runs 15 residues. Germline-derived CDR1 and CDR2 are SGHTA and FQGNSA. The DNA of the CDR3 is TGTGCCAGCAGCTTAGAGTCGGCAGGGGGCGATGAAGCTTTCTTT. Translation: CASSLESAGGDEAFF.

The chain links TRBV5-6 to TRBJ1-1, with unresolved D. V dropped 0 bases and J dropped 4 bases, with 10 bases sitting between them. The germline gives CDR1 SGHDT, CDR2 YYEEEE. This CDR3 spans 14 amino acids. The CDR3 region is CASSLVWATTEAFF. Here the CDR3 DNA reads TGTGCCAGCAGCTTGGTTTGGGCTACCACTGAAGCTTTCTTT.

The V call is TRBV3-1 (or the pseudogene TRBV3-2), the J call TRBJ2-5; D gene unclear. This CDR3 spans 12 amino acids. Germline V gene lookup returns CDR1 LGHDT and CDR2 YNNKEL (reference sequence). V lost 7 bases to trimming and J lost 4 bases, with 10 bases between them. This CDR3 is CASTRLGETQYF. CDR3 nucleotide sequence: TGTGCCAGCACCCGCCTCGGAGAGACCCAGTACTTC.

The V call is TRBV7-9, the J call TRBJ1-2, with a tentative D call TRBD1 (6 bases). Trimming took 2 bases from V and 2 from J, leaving 9 bases between them. The germline V gene has CDR1 SEHNR and CDR2 FQNEAQ (reference sequence). The CDR3 extends over 14 amino acids. The CDR3 sequence is CASSLYQGNYGYTF. Written as DNA, the CDR3 is TGTGCCAGCAGCTTATATCAGGGGAACTATGGCTACACCTTC.

V is TRBV30 and J is TRBJ1-1, with D hard to call. The germline V gene encodes CDR1 GTSNPN and CDR2 SVGIG (reference sequence). Trimming cost V 2 bases and J 4 bases, with 11 bases left between them. The CDR3 runs 13 residues. The CDR3 sequence: CAWSPARGTEAFF. CDR3 DNA sequence: TGTGCCTGGAGTCCCGCCCGGGGCACTGAAGCTTTCTTT.

The rearrangement uses TRBV5-5 and TRBJ2-2; D may be TRBD2 (6 bases). Trimming took off 0 bases at V and 3 bases at J, with 15 bases between the two ends. Germline CDR1 SGHKS, CDR2 YYEKEE (reference sequence). The CDR3 has 17 residues. CDR3 in amino acids: CASSLVLTGADTGELFF. The CDR3 DNA is TGTGCCAGCAGCTTGGTCTTAACGGGAGCCGACACCGGGGAGCTGTTTTTT.

The chain couples TRBV2 to TRBJ1-2; 8 bases are a match to TRBD1. The CDR3 is made up of 16 amino acids. Losses at the gene ends were 7 bases for V and 0 bases for J; bases not matched to a gene: 10. CDR1 is SNHLY and CDR2 is FYNNEI in the germline V gene. The CDR3, as DNA: TGTGCCAGCAACCCCCAGGGGGCAGGAACTAACTATGGCTACACCTTC. It yields the protein CASNPQGAGTNYGYTF.

This clone showed up just a few times. The V and J genes are TRBV18 and TRBJ1-5; TRBD1 matches at 7 bases. V lost 3 bases, J lost 0 bases, and 2 bases stayed unmatched. The CDR3 has 15 amino acids. From germline, CDR1 is KGHSH and CDR2 LQKENI. CDR3 nucleotide sequence: TGTGCCAGCTCACCGACAGGGAATAGCAATCAGCCCCAGCATTTT. This encodes CASSPTGNSNQPQHF. Full variable domain (missing parts from reference TRBV18 and TRBJ1-5): NAGVMQNPRHLVRRRGQEARLRCSPMKGHSHVYWYRQLPEEGLKFMVYLQKENIIDESGMPKERFSAEFPKEGPSILRIQQVVRGDSAAYFCASSPTGNSNQPQHFGDGTRLSIL.

This clone was detected once. This chain links TRBV28 with TRBJ1-2, with a possible D match to TRBD1 (5 bases). Looked up from germline, CDR1 is MDHEN and CDR2 is SYDVKM. CDR3 length: 16 amino acids. V lost 0 bases and J lost 8, with 19 bases in between. CDR3: CASSLWSREADQGYTF. The CDR3 DNA reads TGTGCCAGCAGTTTATGGAGCAGGGAGGCCGATCAGGGCTACACCTTC.

The V call is TRBV7-8, the J call TRBJ2-5; 7 bases are a match to TRBD2. Germline CDR1 reads SGHVS; CDR2 reads FQNEAQ. CDR3 size: 16 residues. The J segment lost 1 base and the V segment lost 3 bases, leaving 8 bases of the junction unmatched. The CDR3 spells CASSFSGSPFQETQYF. The CDR3 DNA is TGTGCCAGCAGCTTTAGCGGGTCGCCGTTCCAAGAGACCCAGTACTTC.

The chain is built from TRBV6-2 or TRBV6-3 and TRBJ1-2, with 9 bases lining up with TRBD1. This CDR3 spans 13 amino acids. V shed 5 bases, J shed 8 bases, and the junction held 6 bases outside the gene matches. Per germline, CDR1 MNHEY and CDR2 SVGEGT. The CDR3 region has the DNA TGTGCCAGCAGTCCGGGACAGGGTGGCGGCTACACCTTC. Translating it yields CASSPGQGGGYTF.

This clone was found once. This chain uses TRBV2 with TRBJ1-1; TRBD1 aligns across 12 bases. CDR1 is SNHLY, CDR2 FYNNEI, per germline. The CDR3 is made up of 15 amino acids. The V gene end was trimmed by 10 bases and the J gene end by 5 bases; junction bases not matched to a gene: 11. CDR3 in amino acids: CANPGQGAGGTEAFF. CDR3 coding DNA: TGTGCCAACCCGGGACAGGGGGCCGGGGGTACTGAAGCTTTCTTT. The full variable domain, with the rest looked up from reference TRBV2 and TRBJ1-1, is EPEVTQTPSHQVTQMGQEVILRCVPISNHLYFYWYRQILGQKVEFLVSFYNNEISEKSEIFDDQFSVERPDGSNFTLKIRSTKLEDSAMYFCANPGQGAGGTEAFFGQGTRLTVV.